The next 13 T cell receptor beta chains were all read from a single sample in a study of T cells in Graves' hyperthyroidism and ophthalmopathy. Amplification of TCR beta CDR3 regions used RNA as the template. Researchers ran a first-round RT-PCR on the TCR CDR3 using the HTBI primer set. TCRdb ran MiXCR on the multiplex PCR reads and lists one entry per CDR3 protein. Of under 700,000 distinct CDR3 sequences in the sample, roughly 46% were seen once. Sequencing was performed on peripheral blood or thyroid tissue (not recorded which). The receptors here all came from a woman aged 18-29 years with Graves' hyperthyroidism.

This clonotype was detected once. This chain connects TRBV10-3 to TRBJ2-7, with D perhaps TRBD1 (6 bases). Germline assignment: CDR1 ENHRY and CDR2 SYGVKD. Deletions cut 6 bases from V and 7 bases from J, with 13 bases between. The CDR3 spans 12 residues. CDR3 sequence reads: CAIRPTGMEQYF. The CDR3 DNA reads as TGTGCCATCAGGCCAACAGGGATGGAGCAGTACTTC.

In its sample, this clonotype was seen many times. The rearrangement joins TRBV24-1 to TRBJ1-2; D is undetermined. V shed 4 bases and J shed 2 bases, with 7 bases lying between them. From germline, CDR1 is KGHDR and CDR2 SFDVKD. The CDR3 length is 13 residues. The chain's CDR3 is CATSDPDNYGYTF. In nucleotides, the CDR3 is TGTGCCACCAGTGACCCGGACAACTATGGCTACACCTTC.

There are many counts of this clonotype. The CDR3 loop reads CAISEDHYRDSYEQYF. In nucleotides, the CDR3 is TGTGCCATCAGTGAGGATCACTATCGGGACTCCTACGAGCAGTACTTC. The chain recombines TRBV10-3 with TRBJ2-7; tentatively, D is TRBD2 (5 bases). The CDR3 length is 16 residues. V was clipped by 2 bases and J by 0 bases, with 14 bases between them. Germline assignment: CDR1 ENHRY and CDR2 SYGVKD.

Concerning this clonotype: A much larger clonotype is one base distant, so this may be a read error. The chain joins TRBV29-1 to TRBJ1-2; no clear D. The germline gives CDR1 SQVTM, CDR2 ANQGSEA. This CDR3 is 8 amino acids long. CDR3 sequence (DNA): TGCAACGTTGCTGGCTACACCTTC. Translated, it gives CNVAGYTF. Using reference TRBV29-1 and TRBJ1-2 for the parts outside the CDR3, the full variable domain is SAVISQKPSRDICQRGTSLTIQCQVDSQVTMMFWYRQQPGQSLTLIATANQGSEATYESGFVIDKFPISRPNLTFSTLTVSNMSPEDSSIYLCNVAGYTFGSGTRLTVV.

In this sample, this clonotype turned up a few times. The rearrangement links TRBV7-3 to TRBJ1-6, with TRBD1 as a possible D gene (5 bases). Per the germline V gene, CDR1 is SGHTA and CDR2 is FQGTGA. This CDR3 is built from 15 residues. Trimming pared 5 bases from V and 7 bases from J, leaving 15 bases between. This chain's CDR3 is CASSQLRDRNSPLHF. CDR3 coding DNA: TGTGCCAGCAGCCAGCTCCGGGACCGAAATTCACCCCTCCACTTT.

In this sample, this clonotype turned up many times. This chain uses TRBV29-1 with TRBJ1-3, with no clear D. Germline V gene sequence: CDR1 SQVTM, CDR2 ANQGSEA. This CDR3 is 12 amino acids long. Between the trimmed V and J ends, which lost 7 bases and 0 bases, there was a span of 7 bases. DNA for the CDR3: TGCAGCGGGCTCTACTCTGGAAACACCATATATTTT. Protein: CSGLYSGNTIYF. Complete variable domain (other parts from reference TRBV29-1 and TRBJ1-3): SAVISQKPSRDICQRGTSLTIQCQVDSQVTMMFWYRQQPGQSLTLIATANQGSEATYESGFVIDKFPISRPNLTFSTLTVSNMSPEDSSIYLCSGLYSGNTIYFGEGSWLTVV.

This clonotype was seen a handful of times. The V call is TRBV10-3, the J call TRBJ2-3; perhaps TRBD2 as D (6 bases). The CDR3 covers 12 residues. Germline V lookup: CDR1 ENHRY, CDR2 SYGVKD. The ends were cut back, 5 bases at V and 3 bases at J, with 6 bases in the middle. CDR3 region: CAISLATDTQYF. CDR3 DNA sequence: TGTGCCATCAGTCTAGCGACAGATACGCAGTATTTT.

The rearrangement links TRBV16 to TRBJ1-6; D not certain. The germline V and J ends were trimmed by 11 bases and 7 bases, with 18 bases remaining between them. Per the germline V gene, CDR1 is KGHSY and CDR2 is FQNENV. CDR3 length: 14 residues. The chain's CDR3 is CALSKESSNSPLHF. DNA for the CDR3: TGTGCCTTGTCCAAAGAAAGCTCCAATTCACCCCTCCACTTT.

There are many counts of this clonotype. The rearrangement joins TRBV10-2 to TRBJ2-7, with a tentative D call TRBD2 (5 bases). The ends were cut back, 6 bases at V and 2 bases at J, with 8 bases in the middle. This CDR3 has 12 residues. Germline-derived CDR1 and CDR2 are WSHSY and SAAADI. CDR3 amino acids: CASSEGPYEQYF. The CDR3, as DNA: TGCGCCAGCAGCGAGGGTCCCTACGAGCAGTACTTC.

As concerns this clonotype: The CDR3 ends on some other residue instead of the conserved phenylalanine or tryptophan, so this is likely a read error. No DNA is shown, since the ends of the CDR3 on it are uncertain; the CDR3 is the one TCRdb lists. The chain has TRBV9 and TRBJ2-7; TRBD2 was called by the table and not checked on the DNA. The CDR3 has 9 residues if both end residues are counted. CDR1 is SGDLS and CDR2 is YYNGEE in the germline V gene. The CDR3: CASSVTLAG.

This clonotype occurred once. The junction does not match germline at one end; this may be a read error. The V call is TRBV5-1, the J call TRBJ2-7; D is undetermined. This CDR3 comprises 13 residues. The germline CDR1 and CDR2 sequences are SGHRS and YFSETQ. The CDR3: CASSSEPYYGQYF. The CDR3 DNA follows: TGCGCCAGCAGCTCCGAGCCTTACTACGGGCAGTACTTC.

This clonotype appeared many times. CDR3 residues: CASSDRGHSGANVLTF. The CDR3 coding sequence is TGTGCCAGCAGTGACAGGGGGCACTCTGGGGCCAACGTCCTGACTTTC. The chain has TRBV2 and TRBJ2-6; 8 nucleotides align to TRBD1. Germline V gene sequence: CDR1 SNHLY, CDR2 FYNNEI. V lost 3 bases to trimming and J lost 0 bases; unmatched junction nucleotides: 1. This CDR3 is 16 amino acids long.

This rearrangement joins TRBV9 to TRBJ1-5; D perhaps matches TRBD1 (6 bases). The CDR3 covers 15 residues. Germline lookup yields CDR1 SGDLS and CDR2 YYNGEE. V was cut by 5 bases and J by 6 bases, with 18 bases left in between. CDR3 protein: CASSTTNRVSQPQHF. The CDR3 bases are TGTGCCAGCAGTACCACAAACAGGGTTTCTCAGCCCCAGCATTTT.